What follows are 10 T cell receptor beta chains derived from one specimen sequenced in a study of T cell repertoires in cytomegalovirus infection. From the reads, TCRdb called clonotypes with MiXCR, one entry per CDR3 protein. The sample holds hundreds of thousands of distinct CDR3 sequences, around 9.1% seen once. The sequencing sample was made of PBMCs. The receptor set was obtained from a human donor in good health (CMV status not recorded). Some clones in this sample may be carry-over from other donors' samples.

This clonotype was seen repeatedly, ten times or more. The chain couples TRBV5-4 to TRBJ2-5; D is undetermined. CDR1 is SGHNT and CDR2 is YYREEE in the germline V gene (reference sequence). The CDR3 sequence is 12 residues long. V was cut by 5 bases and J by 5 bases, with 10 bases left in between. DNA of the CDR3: TGTGCCAGCAGATCCGGGCTGGAGACCCAGTACTTC. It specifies CASRSGLETQYF.

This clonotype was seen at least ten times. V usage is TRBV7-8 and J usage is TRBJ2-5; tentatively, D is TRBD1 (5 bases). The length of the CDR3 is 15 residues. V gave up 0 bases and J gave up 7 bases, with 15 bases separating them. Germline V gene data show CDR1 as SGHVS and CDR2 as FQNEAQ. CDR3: CASSLARQSPGTQYF. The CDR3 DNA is TGTGCCAGCAGCTTAGCCCGACAGTCCCCGGGGACCCAGTACTTC.

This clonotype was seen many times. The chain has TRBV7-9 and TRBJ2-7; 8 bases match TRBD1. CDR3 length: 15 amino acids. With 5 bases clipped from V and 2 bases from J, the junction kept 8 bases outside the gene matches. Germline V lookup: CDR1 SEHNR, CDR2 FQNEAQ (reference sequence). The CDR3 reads CASSPPDREAYEQYF. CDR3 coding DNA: TGTGCCAGCAGCCCCCCGGACAGGGAAGCCTACGAGCAGTACTTC.

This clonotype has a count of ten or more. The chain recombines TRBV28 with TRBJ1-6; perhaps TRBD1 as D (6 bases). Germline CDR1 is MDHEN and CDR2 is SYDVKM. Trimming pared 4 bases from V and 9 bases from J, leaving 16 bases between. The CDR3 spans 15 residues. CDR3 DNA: TGTGCCAGCAGTTCGATAGGGGGGCGGGGTTCACCCCTCCACTTT. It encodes CASSSIGGRGSPLHF.

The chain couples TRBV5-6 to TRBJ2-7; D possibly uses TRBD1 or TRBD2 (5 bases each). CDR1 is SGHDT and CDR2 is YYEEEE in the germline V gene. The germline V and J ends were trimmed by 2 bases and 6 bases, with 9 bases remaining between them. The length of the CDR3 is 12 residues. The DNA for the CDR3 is TGTGCCAGCAGCTTAGGGGACGGCGAGCAGTACGTC. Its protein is CASSLGDGEQYV.

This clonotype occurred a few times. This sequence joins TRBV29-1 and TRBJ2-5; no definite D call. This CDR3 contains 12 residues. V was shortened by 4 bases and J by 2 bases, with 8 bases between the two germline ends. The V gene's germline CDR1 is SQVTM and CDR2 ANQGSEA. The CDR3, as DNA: TGCAGCGTTGTACAGACGCAAGAGACCCAGTACTTC. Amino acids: CSVVQTQETQYF.

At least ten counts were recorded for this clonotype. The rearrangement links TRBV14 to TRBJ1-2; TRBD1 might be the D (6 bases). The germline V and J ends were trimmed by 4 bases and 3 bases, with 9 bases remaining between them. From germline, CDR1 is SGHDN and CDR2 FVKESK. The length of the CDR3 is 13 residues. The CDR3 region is CASSRYRDYGYTF. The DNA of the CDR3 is TGTGCCAGCAGCCGGTACAGGGACTATGGCTACACCTTC.

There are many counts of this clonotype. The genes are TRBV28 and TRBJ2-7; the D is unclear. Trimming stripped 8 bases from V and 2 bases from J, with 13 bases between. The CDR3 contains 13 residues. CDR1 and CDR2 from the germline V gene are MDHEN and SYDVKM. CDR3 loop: CASGGANTYEQYV. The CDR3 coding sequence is TGTGCCAGCGGCGGAGCGAACACCTACGAGCAGTACGTC.

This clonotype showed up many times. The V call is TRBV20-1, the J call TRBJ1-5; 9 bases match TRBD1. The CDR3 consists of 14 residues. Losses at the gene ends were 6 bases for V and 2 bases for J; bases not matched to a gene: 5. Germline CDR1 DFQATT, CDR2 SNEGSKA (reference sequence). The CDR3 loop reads CSATQGAGNQPQHF. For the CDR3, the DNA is TGCAGTGCCACACAGGGGGCCGGCAATCAGCCCCAGCATTTT.

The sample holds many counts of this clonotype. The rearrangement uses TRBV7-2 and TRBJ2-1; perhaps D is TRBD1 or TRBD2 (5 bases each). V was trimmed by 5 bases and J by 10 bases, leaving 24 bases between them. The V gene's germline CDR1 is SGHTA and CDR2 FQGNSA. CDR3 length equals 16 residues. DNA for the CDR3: TGTGCCAGCAGCCACCCGGGGCCGGAAGTACAATGGGAGCAGTTCTTC. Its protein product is CASSHPGPEVQWEQFF.